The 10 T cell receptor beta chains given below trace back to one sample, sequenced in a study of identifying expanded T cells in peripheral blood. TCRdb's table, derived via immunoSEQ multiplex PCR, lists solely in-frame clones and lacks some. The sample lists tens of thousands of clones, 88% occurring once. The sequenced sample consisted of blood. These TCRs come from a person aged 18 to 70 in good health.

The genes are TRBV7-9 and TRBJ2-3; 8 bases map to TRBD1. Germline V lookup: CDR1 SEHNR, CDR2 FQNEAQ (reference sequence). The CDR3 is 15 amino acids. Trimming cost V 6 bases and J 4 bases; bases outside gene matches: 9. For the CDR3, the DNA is TGTGCCAGCAGTTCGACAGGGGATATCGCAGATACGCAGTATTTT. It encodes CASSSTGDIADTQYF. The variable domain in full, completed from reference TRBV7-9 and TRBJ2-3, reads DTGVSQNPRHKITKRGQNVTFRCDPISEHNRLYWYRQTLGQGPEFLTYFQNEAQLEKSRLLSDRFSAERPKGSFSTLEIQRTEQGDSAMYLCASSSTGDIADTQYFGPGTRLTVL.

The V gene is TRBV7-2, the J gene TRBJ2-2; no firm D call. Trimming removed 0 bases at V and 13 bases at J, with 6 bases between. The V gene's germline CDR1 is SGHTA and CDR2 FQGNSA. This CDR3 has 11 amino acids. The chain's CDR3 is CASSLAGGLFF. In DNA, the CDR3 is TGTGCCAGCAGCTTAGCTGGCGGGCTGTTTTTT.

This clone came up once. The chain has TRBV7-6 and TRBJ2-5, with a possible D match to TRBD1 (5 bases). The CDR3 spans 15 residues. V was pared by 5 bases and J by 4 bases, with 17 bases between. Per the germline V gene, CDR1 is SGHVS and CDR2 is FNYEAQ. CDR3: CASSPQGGGGETQYF. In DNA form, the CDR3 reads TGTGCCAGCAGCCCTCAGGGTGGCGGTGGAGAGACCCAGTACTTC.

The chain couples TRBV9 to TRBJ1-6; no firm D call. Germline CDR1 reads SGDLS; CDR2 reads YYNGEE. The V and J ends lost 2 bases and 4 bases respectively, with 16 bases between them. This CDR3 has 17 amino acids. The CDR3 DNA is TGTGCCAGCAGCGTGGGTATTTCGACCGATTATAATTCACCCCTCCACTTT. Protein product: CASSVGISTDYNSPLHF.

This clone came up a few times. The CDR3 reads CASRVYSNQPQHF. For the CDR3, the DNA is TGTGCCAGCAGGGTTTATAGCAATCAGCCCCAGCATTTT. The genes are TRBV2 and TRBJ1-5; D is unclear. Germline values: CDR1 SNHLY, CDR2 FYNNEI. Between the trimmed V and J ends, which lost 6 bases and 0 bases, there was a span of 6 bases. The CDR3 totals 13 residues.

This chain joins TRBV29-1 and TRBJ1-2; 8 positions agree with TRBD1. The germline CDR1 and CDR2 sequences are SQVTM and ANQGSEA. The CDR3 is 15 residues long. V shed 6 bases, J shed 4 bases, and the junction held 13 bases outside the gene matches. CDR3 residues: CSVAAGQGASYGYTF. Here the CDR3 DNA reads TGCAGCGTCGCGGCCGGGCAGGGGGCTTCCTATGGCTACACCTTC.

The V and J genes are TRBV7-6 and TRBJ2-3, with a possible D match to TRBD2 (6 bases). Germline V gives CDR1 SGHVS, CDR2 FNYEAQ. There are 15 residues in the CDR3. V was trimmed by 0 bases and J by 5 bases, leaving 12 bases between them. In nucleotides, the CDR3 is TGTGCCAGCAGCTTAGCGGGCGGGACCGGAGATACGCAGTATTTT. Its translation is CASSLAGGTGDTQYF. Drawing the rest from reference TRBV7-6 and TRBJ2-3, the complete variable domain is GAGVSQSPRYKVTKRGQDVALRCDPISGHVSLYWYRQALGQGPEFLTYFNYEAQQDKSGLPNDRFSAERPEGSISTLTIQRTEQRDSAMYRCASSLAGGTGDTQYFGPGTRLTVL.

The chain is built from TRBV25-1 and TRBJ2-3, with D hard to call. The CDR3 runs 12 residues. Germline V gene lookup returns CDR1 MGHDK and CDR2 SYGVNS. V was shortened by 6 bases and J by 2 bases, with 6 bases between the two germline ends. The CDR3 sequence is CASSGFTDTQYF. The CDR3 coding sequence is TGTGCCAGCAGCGGGTTCACAGATACGCAGTATTTT. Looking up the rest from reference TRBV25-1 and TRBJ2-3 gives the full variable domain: EADIYQTPRYLVIGTGKKITLECSQTMGHDKMYWYQQDPGMELHLIHYSYGVNSTEKGDLSSESTVSRIRTEHFPLTLESARPSHTSQYLCASSGFTDTQYFGPGTRLTVL.

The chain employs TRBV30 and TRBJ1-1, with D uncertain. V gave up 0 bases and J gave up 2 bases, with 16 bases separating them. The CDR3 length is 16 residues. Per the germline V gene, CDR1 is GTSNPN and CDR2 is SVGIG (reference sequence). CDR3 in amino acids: CAWSVRAWVSNTEAFF. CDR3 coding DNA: TGTGCCTGGAGTGTACGAGCTTGGGTCTCAAACACTGAAGCTTTCTTT. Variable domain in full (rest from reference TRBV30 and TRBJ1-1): SQTIHQWPATLVQPVGSPLSLECTVEGTSNPNLYWYRQAAGRGLQLLFYSVGIGQISSEVPQNLSASRPQDRQFILSSKKLLLSDSGFYLCAWSVRAWVSNTEAFFGQGTRLTVV.

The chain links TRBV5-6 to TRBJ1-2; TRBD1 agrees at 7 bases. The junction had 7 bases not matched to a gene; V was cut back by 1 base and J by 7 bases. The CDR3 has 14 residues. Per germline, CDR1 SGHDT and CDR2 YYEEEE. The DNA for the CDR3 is TGTGCCAGCAGCTTGTATGACAGGGACCGTGGCTACACCTTC. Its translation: CASSLYDRDRGYTF.